What follows is one T cell receptor (beta chain) and its context. Its antigen is undetermined. V dropped 2 bases and J dropped 0 bases, with 11 bases sitting between them. CDR1 and CDR2 from the germline V gene are GTSNPN and SVGIG (reference sequence). The length of the CDR3 is 15 residues. 13 Jbeta primers and 60 Vbeta primers were used for the PCR. TCRdb's table, derived via immunoSEQ multiplex PCR, lists solely in-frame clones and lacks some. The data contain 110,000 to 150,000 clones, about 82% of them singletons. This sample is drawn from a study of cytomegalovirus exposure and HLA in healthy donors. The study's findings and limits: Immune exposure data for these donors was limited to CMV serostatus.

V gene TRBV30 combines with J gene TRBJ1-3; D possibly corresponds to TRBD1 (5 bases). The source material was PBMCs. The receptor was isolated from a woman in her thirties or forties in good health and CMV-seropositive. This CDR3 is CAWSLGGFSGNTIYF. The CDR3 DNA sequence: TGTGCCTGGAGTCTCGGGGGATTCTCTGGAAACACCATATATTTT.